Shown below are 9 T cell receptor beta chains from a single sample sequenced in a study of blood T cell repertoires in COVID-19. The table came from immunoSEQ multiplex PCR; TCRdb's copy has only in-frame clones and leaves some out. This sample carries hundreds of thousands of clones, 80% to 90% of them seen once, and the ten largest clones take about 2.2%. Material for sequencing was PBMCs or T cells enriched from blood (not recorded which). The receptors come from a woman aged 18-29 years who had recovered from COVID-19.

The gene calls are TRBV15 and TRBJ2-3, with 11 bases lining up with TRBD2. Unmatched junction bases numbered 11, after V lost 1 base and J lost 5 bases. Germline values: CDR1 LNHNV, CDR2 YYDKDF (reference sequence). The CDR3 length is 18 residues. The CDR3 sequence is CATSRVVGTSGGGDTQYF. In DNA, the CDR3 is TGTGCCACCAGCAGAGTTGTGGGAACTAGCGGGGGAGGAGATACGCAGTATTTT.

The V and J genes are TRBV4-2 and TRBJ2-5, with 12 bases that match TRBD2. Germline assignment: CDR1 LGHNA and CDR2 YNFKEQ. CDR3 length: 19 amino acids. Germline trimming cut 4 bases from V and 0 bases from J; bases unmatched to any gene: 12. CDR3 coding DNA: TGTGCCAGCAGCCCCCGCCCGACTAGCGGGGGCAGGTACCAAGAGACCCAGTACTTC. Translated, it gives CASSPRPTSGGRYQETQYF.

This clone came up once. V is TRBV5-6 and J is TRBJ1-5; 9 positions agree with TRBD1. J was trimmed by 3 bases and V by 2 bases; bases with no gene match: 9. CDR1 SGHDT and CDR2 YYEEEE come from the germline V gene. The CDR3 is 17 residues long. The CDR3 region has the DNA TGTGCCAGCAGCTTATGGACAGGGGAGTTCCTCAATCAGCCCCAGCATTTT. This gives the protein CASSLWTGEFLNQPQHF. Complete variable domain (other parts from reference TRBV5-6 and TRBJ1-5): DAGVTQSPTHLIKTRGQQVTLRCSPKSGHDTVSWYQQALGQGPQFIFQYYEEEERQRGNFPDRFSGHQFPNYSSELNVNALLLGDSALYLCASSLWTGEFLNQPQHFGDGTRLSIL.

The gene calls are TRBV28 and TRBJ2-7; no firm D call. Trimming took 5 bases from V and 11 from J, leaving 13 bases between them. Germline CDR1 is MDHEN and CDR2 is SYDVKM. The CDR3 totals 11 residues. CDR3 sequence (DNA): TGTGCCAGCAGTCACTATCGGCTAGAGTACTTC. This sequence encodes CASSHYRLEYF. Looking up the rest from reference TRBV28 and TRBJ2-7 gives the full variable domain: DVKVTQSSRYLVKRTGEKVFLECVQDMDHENMFWYRQDPGLGLRLIYFSYDVKMKEKGDIPEGYSVSREKKERFSLILESASTNQTSMYLCASSHYRLEYFGPGTRLTVT.

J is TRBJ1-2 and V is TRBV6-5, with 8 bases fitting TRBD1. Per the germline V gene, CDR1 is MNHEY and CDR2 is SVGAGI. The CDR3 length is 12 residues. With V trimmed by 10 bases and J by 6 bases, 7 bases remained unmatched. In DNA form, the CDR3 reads TGTGCCACCGGGGACAGGATGGATGGCTACACCTTC. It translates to CATGDRMDGYTF.

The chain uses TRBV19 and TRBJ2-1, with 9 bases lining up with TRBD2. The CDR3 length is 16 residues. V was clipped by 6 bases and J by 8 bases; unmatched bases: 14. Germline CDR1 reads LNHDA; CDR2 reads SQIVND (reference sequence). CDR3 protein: CASSALSAGGSHEQFF. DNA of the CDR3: TGTGCCAGTAGCGCTTTGAGCGCGGGGGGGTCTCATGAGCAGTTCTTC.

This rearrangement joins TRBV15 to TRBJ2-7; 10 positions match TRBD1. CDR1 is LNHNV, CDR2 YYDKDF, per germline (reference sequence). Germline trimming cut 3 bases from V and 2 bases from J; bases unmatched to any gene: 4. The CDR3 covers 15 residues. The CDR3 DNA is TGTGCCACCAGCAGCCGGACAGGGGGTGCCTACGAGCAGTACTTC. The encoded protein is CATSSRTGGAYEQYF.

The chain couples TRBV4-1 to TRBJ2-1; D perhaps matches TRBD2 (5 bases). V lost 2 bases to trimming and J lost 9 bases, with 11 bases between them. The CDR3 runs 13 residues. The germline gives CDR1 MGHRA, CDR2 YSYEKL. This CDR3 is CASSQISASEQFF. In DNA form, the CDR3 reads TGCGCCAGCAGCCAAATTAGCGCCAGTGAGCAGTTCTTC.

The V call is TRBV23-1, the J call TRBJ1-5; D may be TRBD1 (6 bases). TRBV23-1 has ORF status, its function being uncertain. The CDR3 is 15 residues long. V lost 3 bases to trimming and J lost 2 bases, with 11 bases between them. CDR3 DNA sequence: TGCGCCAGCAGTCAGGGGGCGGATGGCAATCAGCCCCAGCATTTT. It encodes CASSQGADGNQPQHF.